Listed below are T cell receptor beta chains from one sample, sequenced in a study of T cell repertoires in aging, cancer and after chemotherapy. TCRdb recomputed calls from the multiplex PCR reads with MiXCR, one row per CDR3 protein. The table shows roughly 4,700 distinct CDR3 sequences, with 40% to 55% occurring only once. Sequencing was done on a sample of blood. These receptors originate from a human donor in good health. The CDR3 runs from the conserved cysteine through the conserved F or W. The D gene is left open where the match is weak. A clone size is listed for some rows: how often the clone was seen (once, few, many), or a class if it is expanded.

>TRBD1|TRBJ2-7|TRBV6-6|once|15
CASSARGQGSYEQYF
TGTGCCAGCAGTGCAAGGGGGCAGGGATCCTACGAGCAGTACTTC
>TRBD2|TRBJ2-1|TRBV29-1|few|15
CSVADGTSGRNEQFF
TGCAGCGTTGCGGACGGGACTAGCGGGAGAAATGAGCAGTTCTTC
>-|TRBJ1-2|TRBV6-1|few|15
CASSEEGGRHYGYTF
TGTGCCAGCAGTGAAGAGGGGGGCCGGCACTATGGCTACACCTTC
>-|TRBJ1-2|TRBV6-6|-|13
CASTPDSNYGYTF
TGTGCCAGCACCCCCGATTCTAACTATGGCTACACCTTC
>-|TRBJ2-7|TRBV27|-|15
CASSLSWAWGYEQYF
TGTGCCAGCAGTTTATCGTGGGCATGGGGATACGAGCAGTACTTC
>-|TRBJ1-1|TRBV5-5|-|13
CASRGAVNTEAFF
TGTGCCAGCAGGGGGGCCGTGAACACTGAAGCTTTCTTT
>-|TRBJ1-2|TRBV30|-|12
CAWSLQSQGYTF
TGTGCCTGGAGTTTACAAAGCCAGGGCTACACCTTC
>-|TRBJ2-2|TRBV30|few|15
CAWSVLGEGTGELFF
TGTGCCTGGAGTGTACTGGGAGAGGGGACCGGGGAGCTGTTTTTT
>-|TRBJ2-3|TRBV30|-|11
CAWGLGDTQYF
TGTGCCTGGGGCCTTGGCGATACGCAGTATTTT
>-|TRBJ1-4|TRBV18|-|15
CASSPFPIYNEKLFF
TGTGCCAGCTCACCATTCCCGATTTATAATGAAAAACTGTTTTTT
>TRBD1|TRBJ2-5|TRBV19|few|15
CASSVDRAGSGTQYF
TGTGCCAGTAGTGTGGACAGGGCGGGGTCGGGGACCCAGTACTTC
>-|TRBJ2-3|TRBV19|-|16
CASSIGLRGGTDTQYF
TGTGCCAGTAGTATAGGCCTCCGCGGGGGCACAGATACGCAGTATTTT
>TRBD1|TRBJ1-2|TRBV5-6|few|14
CASSLTGGEYGYTF
TGTGCCAGCAGCTTAACAGGGGGCGAATATGGCTACACCTTC
>-|TRBJ1-6|TRBV5-6|few|13
CASRGTLDSPLHF
TGTGCCAGCAGGGGGACGTTGGATTCACCCCTCCACTTT
>-|TRBJ2-5|TRBV20-1|-|13
CSAHLDTGETQYF
TGCAGTGCTCATTTGGACACGGGAGAGACCCAGTACTTC
>TRBD1|TRBJ2-2|TRBV6-4|-|15
CASSVGQGHTGELFF
TGTGCCAGCAGTGTCGGACAGGGTCACACCGGGGAGCTGTTTTTT
>-|TRBJ2-1|TRBV19|-|16
CASSPPKGWSYNEQFF
TGTGCCAGTAGCCCCCCCAAAGGATGGTCCTACAATGAGCAGTTCTTC
>-|TRBJ2-5|TRBV19|-|15
CASTIGGMGSETQYF
TGTGCCAGTACCATAGGGGGTATGGGGTCGGAGACCCAGTACTTC